This T cell receptor beta chain was obtained from a study of T cells after yellow fever vaccination. The TCR cDNA carried a universal primer site and UMIs from 5'RACE template switching. TCRdb used MiXCR to reprocess the 5' RACE reads, holding one entry per CDR3 protein. Of about 68,000 distinct CDR3 sequences listed, about 6% are singletons. The length of the CDR3 is 14 residues. Trimming took 3 bases from V and 0 from J, leaving 9 bases between them. This clonotype was counted many times. This specimen was CD8+ T cells sorted from PBMCs, taken approximately 47 days after the first yellow fever vaccination. The V gene is TRBV12-3 or TRBV12-4, the J gene TRBJ2-7; D gene ambiguous. The receptor comes from a man between 18 and 35 years old who received the YFV17D yellow fever vaccine. The CDR3 DNA reads as TGTGCCAGCAGTTTCCCCGGAAGCTCCTACGAGCAGTACTTC. As protein: CASSFPGSSYEQYF.